Reported below is one TCR beta chain. The data derive from a study of T cells expressing NK-cell markers. TCRdb re-called the 5' RACE reads and catalogs CDR3 proteins one per entry, DNA excluded. The sample table sets out 350,000 to 500,000 distinct CDR3 sequences. This TCR came from a woman aged 18 to 69 in good health. The specimen sequenced was blood T cells: a sorted CD56 or NKG2C T cell subset, CD4+ or CD8+ T cells, or bulk PBMC T cells (not recorded which).

The CDR3 region is CASSRARGGNTIYF. The chain couples TRBV7-2 to TRBJ1-3; with no DNA, the TCRdb D assignment of TRBD1 cannot be verified. Germline V gene sequence: CDR1 SGHTA, CDR2 FQGNSA. The CDR3 contains 14 residues.